This T cell receptor beta chain was profiled in a study of cytomegalovirus exposure and HLA in healthy donors. Study outcomes and limitations: Most sequenced TCRs were rare (though some public TCRs occurred in many donors).

V lost 6 bases and J lost 9; bases outside the gene matches: 10. Per the germline V gene, CDR1 is LNHDA and CDR2 is SQIVND (reference sequence). CDR3 length: 14 amino acids. Regarding this clone: The antigen is not known.

The assay was immunoSEQ multiplex PCR, and TCRdb's table has in-frame clones only and misses some. This table holds some 140,000 clones, around four fifths found once. The gene calls are TRBV19 and TRBJ2-1, with TRBD2 matching over 8 bases. The sequencing sample was made of PBMCs. The clonotype originates from a woman aged 25-40 years in good health and CMV-seronegative. Here the CDR3 reads CASSQYGTSGEQFF. Written as DNA, the CDR3 is TGTGCCAGTAGCCAATATGGGACTAGTGGTGAGCAGTTCTTC. Combining the CDR3 with reference TRBV19 and TRBJ2-1 gives the whole variable domain DGGITQSPKYLFRKEGQNVTLSCEQNLNHDAMYWYRQDPGQGLRLIYYSQIVNDFQKGDIAEGYSVSREKKESFPLTVTSAQKNPTAFYLCASSQYGTSGEQFFGPGTRLTVL.